The clone carrying this TCR beta chain was detected many times. What it binds is unknown. These data belong to a study of T cells in Graves' hyperthyroidism and ophthalmopathy. Findings of the study overall: Most clonotypes expanded in thyroid above 0.001 were likewise present in blood.

TCR beta CDR3 regions were amplified from RNA. Carried out on the TCR CDR3, a first-round RT-PCR used the HTBI primer set. In TCRdb, the multiplex PCR reads were re-called with MiXCR into one record per CDR3 protein. The sample holds some 560,000 distinct CDR3 sequences; 15% to 18% are singletons and the top ten take approximately 7.4%. Stable hyperthyroidism: no ophthalmopathy progression over 18 months of follow-up. Diagnosis of hyperthyroidism was new in patients aged 18 to 65, and its duration was under 2 months. In making diagnoses, clinical symptoms, serum thyroxine and TRAb, thyroid ultrasound and orbital computed tomography were all used. The CDR3 spans 17 residues. Per germline, CDR1 MDHEN and CDR2 SYDVKM. V gave up 2 bases and J gave up 5 bases, with 19 bases separating them.

The sequencing input was blood. The receptor was isolated from a woman younger than 45 with Graves' hyperthyroidism. The chain combines TRBV28 with TRBJ2-1, with D tentatively TRBD2 (5 bases). CDR3 sequence (DNA): TGTGCCAGCAGTTTACCGGCGACTGACCAGCGGAACAATGAGCAGTTCTTC. Translation: CASSLPATDQRNNEQFF.